Listed below are T cell receptor beta chains from one sample, sequenced in a study of blood T cell repertoires in COVID-19. Generated by immunoSEQ multiplex PCR, the TCRdb table keeps only in-frame clones and is missing some. The sample has a few hundred thousand clones, around 86% seen once. Sequenced: peripheral blood. The receptors stem from a young man with active or convalescent COVID-19. Both conserved end residues are part of each CDR3. The size entry is marked missing in some rows and otherwise reads once, few, many or a size class.

size	V	J	CDR3
.	TRBV9	TRBJ1-4	CASSPQGATNEKLFF
.	TRBV28	TRBJ2-7	CASSAGGSYEQYF
.	TRBV5-4	TRBJ2-3	CASRYRDVTDTQYF
.	TRBV28	TRBJ1-2	CASRVGRDYGYTF
.	TRBV7-8	TRBJ1-2	CASSLGGQGYGYTF
.	TRBV3-1/TRBV3-2	TRBJ1-2	CASSQVEGRSGYTF
once	TRBV27	TRBJ2-5	CASAGGGLETQYF
.	TRBV19	TRBJ2-3	CASSRARSTDTQYF
once	TRBV2	TRBJ1-5	CASSEAQGATQPQHF
.	TRBV28	TRBJ2-1	CASSFSIQGEQFF
few	TRBV7-6	TRBJ2-5	CASSSTSGRWQETQYF
.	TRBV6-5	TRBJ2-7	CASLAGVDEQYF
.	TRBV6-6	TRBJ2-7	CASSYPGIYEQYF
few	TRBV10-2	TRBJ1-1	CASKYQGARSEAFF
.	TRBV4-2	TRBJ2-1	CASSQEGLAGGPSSYNEQFF
.	TRBV5-5	TRBJ1-2	CASSLTIGQGRYGYTF
.	TRBV10-3	TRBJ1-2	CAISGDRVLSGYTF
.	TRBV10-3	TRBJ1-1	CAISERGENTEAFF
.	TRBV24-1	TRBJ1-4	CATSDFSAGEKLFF
.	TRBV19	TRBJ1-4	CASSLSFWTGEAKLFF
few	TRBV4-1	TRBJ2-7	CASSTRSGVSSYEQYF
.	TRBV14	TRBJ2-3	CASSRDWNRDTQYF
.	TRBV3-1/TRBV3-2	TRBJ2-1	CASSQVIDRAPHRSYNEQFF
.	TRBV7-9	TRBJ2-1	CASSTSGTGVRREQFF
.	TRBV6-5	TRBJ1-5	CASSKDTGSQPQHF
.	TRBV3-1/TRBV3-2	TRBJ1-2	CASGQGGYGYTF
.	TRBV19	TRBJ1-1	CASNEGRRNTEAFF
.	TRBV10-2	TRBJ1-5	CASSSEQGYQPQHF
once	TRBV28	TRBJ1-4	CASRGWQQGSNEKLFF
.	TRBV7-9	TRBJ1-2	CASSPLQGKDGYTF